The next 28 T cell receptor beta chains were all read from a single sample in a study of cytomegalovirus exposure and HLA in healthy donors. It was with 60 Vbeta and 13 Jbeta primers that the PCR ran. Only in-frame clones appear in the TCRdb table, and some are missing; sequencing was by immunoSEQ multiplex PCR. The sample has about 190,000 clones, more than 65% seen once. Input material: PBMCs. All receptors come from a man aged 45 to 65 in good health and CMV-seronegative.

The CDR3 DNA reads as TGCAGCGCCCTAACCTTGAGAGGCAAAAACATTCAGTACTTC. Protein sequence: CSALTLRGKNIQYF. This chain uses TRBV29-1 with TRBJ2-4, with D unclear. Germline CDR1 is SQVTM and CDR2 is ANQGSEA. With 7 bases removed from V and 3 bases from J, the gap between germline ends came to 16 bases. CDR3 length: 14 amino acids.

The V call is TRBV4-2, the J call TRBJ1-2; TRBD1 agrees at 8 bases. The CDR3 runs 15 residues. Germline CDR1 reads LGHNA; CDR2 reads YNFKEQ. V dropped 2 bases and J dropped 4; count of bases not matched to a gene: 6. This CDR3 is CASSQTDRGTYGYTF. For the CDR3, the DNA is TGTGCCAGCAGCCAAACCGACAGGGGAACCTATGGCTACACCTTC.

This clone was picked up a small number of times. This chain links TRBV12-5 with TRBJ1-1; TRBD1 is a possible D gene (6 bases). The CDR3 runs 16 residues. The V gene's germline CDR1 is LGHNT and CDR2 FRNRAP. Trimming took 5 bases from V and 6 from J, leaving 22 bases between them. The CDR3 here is CASGPPATGRYAEAFF. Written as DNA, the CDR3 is TGTGCTAGTGGTCCCCCCGCGACAGGCCGCTACGCTGAAGCTTTCTTT.

CDR3 in amino acids: CASSLPLRPQHF. CDR3 in DNA: TGTGCCAGCAGCTTACCTCTTAGGCCCCAGCATTTT. The gene calls are TRBV7-2 and TRBJ1-5; the D is unclear. V lost 2 bases, J lost 9 bases, and 8 bases lay in between. CDR3 length equals 12 residues. CDR1 is SGHTA and CDR2 is FQGNSA in the germline V gene.

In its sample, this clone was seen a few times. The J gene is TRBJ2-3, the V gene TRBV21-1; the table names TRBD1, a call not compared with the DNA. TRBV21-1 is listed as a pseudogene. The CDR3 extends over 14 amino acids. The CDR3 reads CASPGTGRGDTQYF. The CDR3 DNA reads TGTGCCAGCCCAGGGACAGGGAGGGGGGATACGCAGTATTTT.

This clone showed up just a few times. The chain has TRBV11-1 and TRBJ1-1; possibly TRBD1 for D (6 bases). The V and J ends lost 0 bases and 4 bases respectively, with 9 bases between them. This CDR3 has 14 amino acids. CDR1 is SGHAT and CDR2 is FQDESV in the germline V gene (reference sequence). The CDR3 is CASSLAARGTEAFF. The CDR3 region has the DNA TGTGCCAGCAGCTTAGCGGCCAGGGGCACTGAAGCTTTCTTT.

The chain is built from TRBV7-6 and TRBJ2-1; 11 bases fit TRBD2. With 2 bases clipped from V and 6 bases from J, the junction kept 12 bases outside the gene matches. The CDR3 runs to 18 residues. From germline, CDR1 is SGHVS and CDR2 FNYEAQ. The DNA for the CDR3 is TGTGCCAGCAGCTTAATCCTAGCGGGGGGCGAATTATTCAATGAGCAGTTCTTC. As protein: CASSLILAGGELFNEQFF.

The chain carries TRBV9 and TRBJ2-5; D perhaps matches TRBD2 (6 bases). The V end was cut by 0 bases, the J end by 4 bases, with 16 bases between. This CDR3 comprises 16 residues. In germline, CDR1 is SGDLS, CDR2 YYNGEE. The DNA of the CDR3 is TGTGCCAGCAGCGTAGGCACACGCGGGGCGGGAGAGACCCAGTACTTC. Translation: CASSVGTRGAGETQYF.

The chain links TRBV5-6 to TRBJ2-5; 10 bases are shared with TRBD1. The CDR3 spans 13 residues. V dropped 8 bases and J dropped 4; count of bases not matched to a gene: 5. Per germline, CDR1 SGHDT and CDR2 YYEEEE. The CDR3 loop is CASRDRGIETQYF. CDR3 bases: TGTGCCAGTAGGGACAGGGGAATAGAGACCCAGTACTTC.

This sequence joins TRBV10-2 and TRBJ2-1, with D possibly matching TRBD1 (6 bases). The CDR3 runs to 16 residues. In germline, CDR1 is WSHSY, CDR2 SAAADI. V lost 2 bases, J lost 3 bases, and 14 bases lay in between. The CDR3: CASSEGWGLNYNEQFF. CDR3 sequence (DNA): TGCGCCAGCAGTGAGGGATGGGGGCTTAACTACAATGAGCAGTTCTTC.

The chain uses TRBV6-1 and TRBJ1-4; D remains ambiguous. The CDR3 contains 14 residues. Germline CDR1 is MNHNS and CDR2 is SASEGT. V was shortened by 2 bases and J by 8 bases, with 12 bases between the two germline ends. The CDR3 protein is CASSETERGEKLFF. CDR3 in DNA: TGTGCCAGCAGTGAAACCGAACGGGGAGAAAAACTGTTTTTT.

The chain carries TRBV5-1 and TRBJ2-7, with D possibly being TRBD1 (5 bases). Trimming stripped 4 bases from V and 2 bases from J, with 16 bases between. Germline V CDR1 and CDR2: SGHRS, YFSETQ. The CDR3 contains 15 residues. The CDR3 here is CASSPWSGNAYEQYF. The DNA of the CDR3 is TGCGCCAGCAGCCCGTGGTCAGGGAACGCCTACGAGCAGTACTTC.

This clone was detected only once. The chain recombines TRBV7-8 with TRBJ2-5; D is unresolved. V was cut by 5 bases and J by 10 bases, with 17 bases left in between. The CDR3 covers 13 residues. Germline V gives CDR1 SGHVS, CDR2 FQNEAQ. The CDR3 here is CASSASSRWSQYF. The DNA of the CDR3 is TGTGCCAGCAGCGCTTCCTCCCGGTGGAGCCAGTACTTC.

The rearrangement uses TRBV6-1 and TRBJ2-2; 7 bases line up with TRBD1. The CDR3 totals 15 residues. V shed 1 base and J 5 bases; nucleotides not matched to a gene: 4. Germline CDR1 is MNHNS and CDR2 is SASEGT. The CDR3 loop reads CASSEGDRKTGELFF. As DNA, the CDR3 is TGTGCCAGCAGTGAAGGGGACAGAAAAACCGGGGAGCTGTTTTTT.

This CDR3 reads CASSSSRVTHEQYF. The CDR3 bases are TGTGCCAGCAGTTCCTCCCGGGTAACCCACGAGCAGTACTTC. The J gene is TRBJ2-5, the V gene TRBV27; D uncertain. The tail of the sequence fits TRBJ2-7 better, so the J call may be wrong. Germline values: CDR1 MNHEY, CDR2 SMNVEV (reference sequence). The CDR3 contains 14 residues.

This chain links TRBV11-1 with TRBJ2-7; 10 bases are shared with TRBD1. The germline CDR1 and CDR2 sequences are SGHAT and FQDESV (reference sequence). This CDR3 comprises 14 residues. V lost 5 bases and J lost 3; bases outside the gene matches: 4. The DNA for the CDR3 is TGTGCCAGCAGCCTCGACAGGGGGCTCTACGAGCAGTACTTC. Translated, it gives CASSLDRGLYEQYF.

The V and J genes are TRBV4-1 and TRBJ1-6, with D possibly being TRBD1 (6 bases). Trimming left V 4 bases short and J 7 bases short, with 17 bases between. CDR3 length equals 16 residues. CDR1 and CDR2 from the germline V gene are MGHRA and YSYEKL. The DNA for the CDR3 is TGCGCCAGCAGCCCCTACGCGGGGGCGGACAATTCACCCCTCCACTTT. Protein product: CASSPYAGADNSPLHF.

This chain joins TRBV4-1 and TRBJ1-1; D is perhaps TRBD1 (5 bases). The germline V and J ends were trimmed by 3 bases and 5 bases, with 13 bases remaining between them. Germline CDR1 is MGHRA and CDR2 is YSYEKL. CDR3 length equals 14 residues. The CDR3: CASSHMGGITEAFF. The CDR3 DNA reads TGCGCCAGCAGCCATATGGGGGGGATTACTGAAGCTTTCTTT.

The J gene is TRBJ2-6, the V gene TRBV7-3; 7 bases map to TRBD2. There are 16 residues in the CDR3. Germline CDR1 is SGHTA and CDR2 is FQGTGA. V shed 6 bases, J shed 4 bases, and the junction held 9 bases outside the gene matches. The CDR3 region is CASRSTSGVGANVLTF. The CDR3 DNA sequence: TGTGCCAGCAGGAGCACGAGCGGGGTAGGGGCCAACGTCCTGACTTTC.

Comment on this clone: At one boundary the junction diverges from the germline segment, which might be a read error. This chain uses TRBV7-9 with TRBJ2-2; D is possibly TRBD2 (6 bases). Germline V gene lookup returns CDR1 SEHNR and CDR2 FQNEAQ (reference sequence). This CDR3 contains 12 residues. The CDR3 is CSSSRETGELFF. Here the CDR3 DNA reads TGTTCCAGCAGCCGGGAGACCGGGGAGCTGTTTTTT.

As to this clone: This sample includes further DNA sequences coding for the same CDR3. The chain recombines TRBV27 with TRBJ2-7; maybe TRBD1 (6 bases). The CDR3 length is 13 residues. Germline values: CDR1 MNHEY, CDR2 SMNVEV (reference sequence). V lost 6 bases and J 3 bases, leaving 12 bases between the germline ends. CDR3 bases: TGTGCCAGCAGCTCGACAGGCCACTACGAGCAGTACTTC. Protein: CASSSTGHYEQYF.

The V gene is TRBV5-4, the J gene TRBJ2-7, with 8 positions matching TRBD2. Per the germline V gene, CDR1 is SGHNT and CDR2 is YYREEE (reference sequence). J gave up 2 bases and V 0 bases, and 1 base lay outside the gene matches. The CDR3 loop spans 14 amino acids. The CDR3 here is CASSLEGLAYEQYF. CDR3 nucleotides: TGTGCCAGCAGCTTGGAGGGACTAGCCTACGAGCAGTACTTC.

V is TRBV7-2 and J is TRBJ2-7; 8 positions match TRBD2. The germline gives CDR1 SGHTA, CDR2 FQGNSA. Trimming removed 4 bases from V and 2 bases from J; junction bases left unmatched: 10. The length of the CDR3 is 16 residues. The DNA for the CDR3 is TGTGCCAGCAGCTCACAGGGAGTCGGGGGGGCCTACGAGCAGTACTTC. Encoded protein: CASSSQGVGGAYEQYF.

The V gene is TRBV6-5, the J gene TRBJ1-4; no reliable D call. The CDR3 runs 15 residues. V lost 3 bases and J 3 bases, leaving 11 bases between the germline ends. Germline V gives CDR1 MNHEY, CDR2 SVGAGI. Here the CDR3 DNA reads TGTGCCAGCAGTTATTCGGGAGCCCCTAATGAAAAACTGTTTTTT. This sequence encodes CASSYSGAPNEKLFF.

Here the CDR3 reads CASRPGQPGYTF. The DNA of the CDR3 is TGTGCCAGCAGGCCGGGACAGCCTGGCTACACCTTC. This chain joins TRBV6-9 and TRBJ1-2; the match to TRBD1 covers 7 bases. CDR1 is MNHGY, CDR2 SVAAGI, per germline. The CDR3 contains 12 residues. V dropped 6 bases and J dropped 7; count of bases not matched to a gene: 5.

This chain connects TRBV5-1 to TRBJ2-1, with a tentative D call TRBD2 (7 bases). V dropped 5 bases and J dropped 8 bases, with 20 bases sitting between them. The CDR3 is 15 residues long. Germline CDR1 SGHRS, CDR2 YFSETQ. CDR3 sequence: CASRRFGGARDEQFF. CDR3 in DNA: TGCGCCAGCAGGCGATTTGGGGGGGCCAGGGATGAGCAGTTCTTC.

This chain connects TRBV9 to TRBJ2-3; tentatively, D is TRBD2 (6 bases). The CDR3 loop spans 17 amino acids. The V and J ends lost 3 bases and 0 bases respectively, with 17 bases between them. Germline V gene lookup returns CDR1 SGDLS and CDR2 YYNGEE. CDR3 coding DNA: TGTGCCAGCAGCGCCTCCCTTGCGGGGACTAGCACAGATACGCAGTATTTT. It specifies CASSASLAGTSTDTQYF.

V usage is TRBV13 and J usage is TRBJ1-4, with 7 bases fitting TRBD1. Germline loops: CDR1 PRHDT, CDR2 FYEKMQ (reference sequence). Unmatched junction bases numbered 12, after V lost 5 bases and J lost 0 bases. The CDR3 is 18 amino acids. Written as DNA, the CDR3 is TGTGCCAGCAGCCTAAGCGGGGGGACAGTTGCAACTAATGAAAAACTGTTTTTT. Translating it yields CASSLSGGTVATNEKLFF.